This TCR beta chain was retrieved from a study of blood T cell repertoires in COVID-19. The assay was immunoSEQ multiplex PCR, and TCRdb's table has in-frame clones only and misses some. This sample yields hundreds of thousands of clones, of which around 90% are seen a single time; about 8.9% belongs to the top ten. Trimming took off 1 base at V and 7 bases at J, with 18 bases between the two ends. The CDR3 is 15 amino acids. Germline-derived CDR1 and CDR2 are SGHRS and YFSETQ. The rearrangement uses TRBV5-1 and TRBJ2-7, with a possible D match to TRBD1 (6 bases). This TCR was sampled from a woman aged 18-29 years who had recovered from COVID-19. Material: PBMCs or T cells enriched from blood (not recorded which). DNA of the CDR3: TGCGCCAGCAGCTTGACCGGGACACCGTCTGAAGAGCAGTACTTC. Its translation: CASSLTGTPSEEQYF.